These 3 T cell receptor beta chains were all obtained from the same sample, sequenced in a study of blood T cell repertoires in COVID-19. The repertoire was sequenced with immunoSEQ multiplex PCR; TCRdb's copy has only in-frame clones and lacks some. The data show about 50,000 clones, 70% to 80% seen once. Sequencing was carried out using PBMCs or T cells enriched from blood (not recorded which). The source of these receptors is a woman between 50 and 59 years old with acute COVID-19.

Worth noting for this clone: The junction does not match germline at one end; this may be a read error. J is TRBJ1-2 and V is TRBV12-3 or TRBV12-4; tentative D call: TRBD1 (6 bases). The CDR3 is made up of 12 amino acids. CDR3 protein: CASSLGQTGYTF. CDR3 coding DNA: TGTGCCAGCAGCTTAGGACAGACGGGCTACACCTTC.

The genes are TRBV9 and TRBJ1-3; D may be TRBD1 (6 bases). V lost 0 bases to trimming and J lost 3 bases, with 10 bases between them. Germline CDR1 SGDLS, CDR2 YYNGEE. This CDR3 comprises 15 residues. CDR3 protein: CASSVAGGNGNTIYF. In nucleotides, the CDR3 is TGTGCCAGCAGCGTAGCTGGGGGCAATGGAAACACCATATATTTT.

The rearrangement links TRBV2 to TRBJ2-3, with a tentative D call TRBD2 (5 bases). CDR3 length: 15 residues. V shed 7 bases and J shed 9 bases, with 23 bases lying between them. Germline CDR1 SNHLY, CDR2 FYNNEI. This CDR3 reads CASTETGSPGSTQYF. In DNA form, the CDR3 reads TGTGCCAGCACCGAGACGGGGTCACCCGGGTCGACGCAGTATTTT.